These T cell receptor beta chains were read from a single sample in a study of response to subunit inactivated influenza vaccine. TCRdb fed the RT-PCR reads into MiXCR, producing one record per CDR3 protein. The sample lists about 650,000 distinct CDR3 sequences, about 15% occurring once. The sequences come from PBMCs from blood, collected less than 15 days before vaccination. The source is a man aged 50 to 59 who received an inactivated influenza vaccine. CDR3s include the opening cysteine and the closing phenylalanine or tryptophan. D genes are given only for firm matches. Size tells how often a clone was seen (once, few, many) or the class of an expanded clone, and some rows leave it out.

v_gene	len	abundance	d_gene	j_gene	CDR3aa	CDR3nt
TRBV7-3	13	many	-	TRBJ1-6	CASSLTKESPLHF	TGTGCCAGCAGCTTAACGAAGGAATCACCCCTCCACTTT
TRBV12-3/TRBV12-4	16	many	TRBD2	TRBJ2-1	CASSPLTSGSFNEQFF	TGTGCCAGCAGTCCACTCACTAGCGGGAGTTTTAATGAGCAGTTCTTC
TRBV5-1	16	-	TRBD2	TRBJ2-7	CASSLLAVNPPREQYF	TGCGCCAGCAGCTTGCTAGCGGTGAACCCTCCACGAGAGCAGTACTTC
TRBV12-3/TRBV12-4	16	-	-	TRBJ2-2	CASSFSGEVVTGELFF	TGTGCCAGCAGTTTTTCGGGGGAAGTAGTCACCGGGGAGCTGTTTTTT
TRBV7-2	15	-	TRBD2	TRBJ2-7	CASSLGLAGEDEQYF	TGTGCCAGCAGCTTAGGTCTAGCGGGGGAAGACGAGCAGTACTTC
TRBV5-1	14	-	-	TRBJ2-2	CASSLDPATGELFF	TGCGCCAGCAGCTTGGATCCAGCGACCGGGGAGCTGTTTTTT
TRBV20-1	18	few	-	TRBJ1-1	CSARESGWGSRPNTEAFF	TGCAGTGCTAGAGAAAGTGGGTGGGGGTCCCGGCCGAACACTGAAGCTTTCTTT
TRBV3-1	13	many	TRBD1	TRBJ1-1	CASSPGGTTEAFF	TGTGCCAGCAGCCCAGGGGGTACCACTGAAGCTTTCTTT
TRBV15	11	-	-	TRBJ2-3	CATSRHGTQYF	TGTGCCACCAGCAGACACGGGACGCAGTATTTT
TRBV21-1	19	-	-	TRBJ2-1	CASSKVFGTSGGARDEQFF	TGTGCCAGCAGCAAAGTGTTTGGGACTAGCGGGGGTGCGAGGGATGAGCAGTTCTTC
TRBV28	15	-	-	TRBJ1-2	CASSPLSLEGGGYTF	TGTGCCAGCAGTCCCTTGAGCCTCGAGGGTGGTGGCTACACCTTC
TRBV6-1	14	-	-	TRBJ1-6	CASRTTGRNSPLHF	TGTGCCAGCAGAACAACAGGGCGAAATTCACCCCTCCACTTT
TRBV29-1	17	many	-	TRBJ2-1	CSAKRLGTSDSYNEQFF	TGCAGCGCCAAGAGACTTGGGACTTCCGACTCCTACAATGAGCAGTTCTTC
TRBV27	11	few	TRBD1	TRBJ1-6	CASSTTGTLHF	TGTGCCAGCAGTACGACAGGGACCCTCCACTTT
TRBV4-2	18	-	TRBD2	TRBJ2-1	CASSQDTSRGGPPNEQFF	TGTGCCAGCAGCCAAGATACGTCGCGGGGGGGCCCCCCCAATGAGCAGTTCTTC
TRBV7-9	15	few	TRBD1	TRBJ1-1	CASSPGTESNTEAFF	TGTGCCAGCAGCCCCGGGACAGAGTCTAACACTGAAGCTTTCTTT
TRBV11-1	14	few	-	TRBJ1-1	CASSLAGMESMSFF	TGTGCCAGCAGCTTAGCGGGGATGGAATCGATGTCTTTCTTT
TRBV3-1	14	few	-	TRBJ1-1	CASRAGVMDTEAFF	TGTGCCAGCAGAGCAGGGGTAATGGACACTGAAGCTTTCTTT
TRBV7-2	14	-	-	TRBJ1-4	CASSLQGSGEKLFF	TGTGCCAGCAGCTTACAGGGTTCTGGCGAAAAACTGTTTTTT
TRBV6-2/TRBV6-3	13	-	-	TRBJ2-3	CASRPIPPDTQYF	TGTGCCAGCAGGCCCATCCCCCCAGATACGCAGTATTTT
TRBV30	15	-	-	TRBJ1-4	CAWKPRSWLNEKLFF	TGTGCCTGGAAACCCCGGTCCTGGCTTAATGAAAAACTGTTTTTT
TRBV29-1	16	many	-	TRBJ2-3	CSVAPTGRLSTDTQYF	TGCAGCGTTGCTCCCACAGGCCGCCTCAGCACAGATACGCAGTATTTT
TRBV20-1	15	-	TRBD2	TRBJ2-5	CSARAPLLAQETQYF	TGCAGTGCTAGAGCCCCCCTACTAGCGCAAGAGACCCAGTACTTC
TRBV11-2	14	few	-	TRBJ1-1	CASRGLSYPTEAFF	TGTGCCAGCAGAGGGCTTTCCTATCCCACTGAAGCTTTCTTT
TRBV24-1	13	many	-	TRBJ2-1	CATSEVLGGEQFF	TGTGCCACCAGTGAGGTACTAGGCGGTGAGCAGTTCTTC
TRBV15	13	-	-	TRBJ2-1	CATSRGASDEQFF	TGTGCCACCAGCAGAGGGGCAAGTGATGAGCAGTTCTTC
TRBV4-2	14	few	-	TRBJ1-2	CASSHGGVRYGYTF	TGTGCCAGCAGCCACGGGGGGGTGAGATATGGCTACACCTTC
TRBV5-1	16	few	TRBD1	TRBJ1-1	CASSPGGPSMNTEAFF	TGCGCCAGCAGCCCAGGGGGACCCTCCATGAACACTGAAGCTTTCTTT
TRBV7-2	13	-	-	TRBJ2-7	CASSLGLLGEQYF	TGTGCCAGCAGCTTAGGGCTACTTGGGGAGCAGTACTTC
TRBV7-9	12	-	-	TRBJ2-5	CASSYAVETQYF	TGTGCCAGCAGCTACGCGGTGGAGACCCAGTACTTC
TRBV28	16	-	TRBD1	TRBJ1-1	CASRTQFRQGPTEAFF	TGTGCCAGCAGAACACAATTTCGACAGGGGCCCACTGAAGCTTTCTTT
TRBV10-3	14	few	-	TRBJ1-6	CAISAQGLDSPLHF	TGTGCCATCAGCGCTCAGGGCTTGGATTCACCCCTCCACTTT
TRBV7-8	18	-	TRBD1	TRBJ2-1	CASSGRDRVGASVREQFF	TGTGCCAGCAGCGGCCGGGACAGGGTCGGGGCTAGCGTACGGGAGCAGTTCTTC
TRBV18	17	-	-	TRBJ2-1	CASSPPRSQNSYNEQFF	TGTGCCAGCTCACCACCGAGGAGCCAGAACTCCTACAATGAGCAGTTCTTC
TRBV4-1	15	few	-	TRBJ2-3	CASSQDPSGADTQYF	TGCGCCAGCAGCCAAGACCCGTCAGGGGCAGATACGCAGTATTTT
TRBV7-2	17	-	-	TRBJ2-1	CASSLAITPGLDNEQFF	TGTGCCAGCAGCTTAGCTATTACCCCTGGGTTGGACAATGAGCAGTTCTTC
TRBV3-1	14	-	-	TRBJ2-4	CASSQDGGRNIQYF	TGTGCCAGCAGCCAAGACGGCGGTAGAAACATTCAGTACTTC
TRBV5-1	14	-	-	TRBJ2-7	CASRPQGGGGEQYF	TGCGCCAGCAGGCCACAGGGTGGAGGTGGCGAGCAGTACTTC
TRBV24-1	13	-	-	TRBJ2-5	CATSDLKGETQYF	TGTGCCACCAGTGATTTGAAGGGCGAGACCCAGTACTTC
TRBV9	16	-	TRBD2	TRBJ2-3	CASSPYSGGGTDTQYF	TGTGCCAGCAGCCCATATAGCGGGGGGGGCACAGATACGCAGTATTTT
TRBV7-2	13	few	TRBD1	TRBJ2-7	CASSFQDRSEQYF	TGTGCCAGCAGCTTCCAGGACAGGTCCGAGCAGTACTTC
TRBV11-2	17	-	-	TRBJ2-3	CASSLDRRGGSTDTQYF	TGTGCCAGCAGCTTAGACCGGAGGGGCGGGAGCACAGATACGCAGTATTTT
TRBV6-4	14	few	-	TRBJ1-1	CASSAQGRDTEAFF	TGTGCCAGCAGTGCACAGGGAAGGGACACTGAAGCTTTCTTT
TRBV4-3	16	-	-	TRBJ2-2	CASSHMADPNTGELFF	TGCGCCAGCAGCCATATGGCGGACCCGAACACCGGGGAGCTGTTTTTT
TRBV10-3	15	few	-	TRBJ2-1	CAISDRGRSGNEQFF	TGTGCCATCAGTGACAGGGGTAGATCTGGCAATGAGCAGTTCTTC
TRBV20-1	12	-	-	TRBJ2-3	CSARDHADTQYF	TGCAGTGCTAGAGATCACGCAGATACGCAGTATTTT